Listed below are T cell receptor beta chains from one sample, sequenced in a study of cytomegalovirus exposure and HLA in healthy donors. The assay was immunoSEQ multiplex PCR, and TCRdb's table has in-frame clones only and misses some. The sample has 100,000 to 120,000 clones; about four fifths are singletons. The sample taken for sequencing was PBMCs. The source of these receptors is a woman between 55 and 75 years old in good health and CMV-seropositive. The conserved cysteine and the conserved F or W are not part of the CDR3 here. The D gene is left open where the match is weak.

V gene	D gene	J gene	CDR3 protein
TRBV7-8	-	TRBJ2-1	ASSQNRDTSYNEQF
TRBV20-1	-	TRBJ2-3	SGVQADTQY
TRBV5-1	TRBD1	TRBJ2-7	ASSPPGTGVGEQY
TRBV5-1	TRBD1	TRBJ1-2	ASSLAGTATYLTYGYT
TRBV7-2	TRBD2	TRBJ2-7	ASSSWPREPYEQY
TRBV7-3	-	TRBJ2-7	ASSVGGRPYEQY
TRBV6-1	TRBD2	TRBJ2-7	ASSASLAGGYYEQY
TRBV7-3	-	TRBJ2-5	ASSRHGQETQY
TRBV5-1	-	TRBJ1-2	ASSVGGVGNGYT
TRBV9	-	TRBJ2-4	ASSVSGLGDIQY
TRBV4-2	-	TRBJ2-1	ASSQGGGGLTLNEQF
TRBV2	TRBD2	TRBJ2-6	ASSGGGAGRRANVLT